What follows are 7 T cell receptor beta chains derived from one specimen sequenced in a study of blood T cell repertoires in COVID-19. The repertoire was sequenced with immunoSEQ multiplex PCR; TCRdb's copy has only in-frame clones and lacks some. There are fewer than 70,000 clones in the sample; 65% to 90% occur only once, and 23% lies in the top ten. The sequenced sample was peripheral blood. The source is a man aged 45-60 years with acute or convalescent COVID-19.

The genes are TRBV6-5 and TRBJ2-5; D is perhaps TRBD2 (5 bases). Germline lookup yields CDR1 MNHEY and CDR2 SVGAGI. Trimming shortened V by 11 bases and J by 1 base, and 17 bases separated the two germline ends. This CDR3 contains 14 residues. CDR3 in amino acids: CASERSPRQETQYF. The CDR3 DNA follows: TGTGCCTCAGAGCGGAGCCCCCGCCAAGAGACCCAGTACTTC.

CDR3 nucleotides: TGCGCCAGCAGCCTAGGGACTAGCGGTCCCTACGAGCAGTACTTC. It yields the protein CASSLGTSGPYEQYF. The chain links TRBV4-1 to TRBJ2-7; 11 bases align to TRBD2. The germline V gene encodes CDR1 MGHRA and CDR2 YSYEKL. V lost 4 bases, J lost 2 bases, and 4 bases stayed unmatched. The CDR3 has 15 amino acids.

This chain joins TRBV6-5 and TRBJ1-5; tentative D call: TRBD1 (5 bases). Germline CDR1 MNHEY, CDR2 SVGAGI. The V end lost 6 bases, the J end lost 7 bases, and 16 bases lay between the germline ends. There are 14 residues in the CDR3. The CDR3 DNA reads TGTGCCAGCAGCCCCGTAAGGGGTCGCCAGCCCCAGCATTTT. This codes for CASSPVRGRQPQHF.

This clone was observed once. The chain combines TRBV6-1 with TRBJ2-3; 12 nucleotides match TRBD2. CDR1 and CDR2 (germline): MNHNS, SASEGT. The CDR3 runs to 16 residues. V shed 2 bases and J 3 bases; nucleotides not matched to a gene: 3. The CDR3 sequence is CASSEWTSGETDTQYF. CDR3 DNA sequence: TGTGCCAGCAGTGAATGGACTAGCGGGGAAACAGATACGCAGTATTTT.

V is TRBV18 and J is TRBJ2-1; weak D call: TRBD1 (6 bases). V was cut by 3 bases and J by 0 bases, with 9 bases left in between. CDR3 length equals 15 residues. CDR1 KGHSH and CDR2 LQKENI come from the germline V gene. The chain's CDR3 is CASSPDSISYNEQFF. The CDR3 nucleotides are TGTGCCAGCTCACCGGACAGCATCTCCTACAATGAGCAGTTCTTC. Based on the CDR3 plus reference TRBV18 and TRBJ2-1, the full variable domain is NAGVMQNPRHLVRRRGQEARLRCSPMKGHSHVYWYRQLPEEGLKFMVYLQKENIIDESGMPKERFSAEFPKEGPSILRIQQVVRGDSAAYFCASSPDSISYNEQFFGPGTRLTVL.

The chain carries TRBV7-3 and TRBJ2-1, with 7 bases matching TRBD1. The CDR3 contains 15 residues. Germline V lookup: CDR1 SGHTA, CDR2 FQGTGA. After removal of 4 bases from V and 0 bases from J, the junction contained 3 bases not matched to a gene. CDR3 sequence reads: CASSSTGDSYNEQFF. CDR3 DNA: TGTGCCAGCAGCTCCACAGGGGACTCCTACAATGAGCAGTTCTTC.

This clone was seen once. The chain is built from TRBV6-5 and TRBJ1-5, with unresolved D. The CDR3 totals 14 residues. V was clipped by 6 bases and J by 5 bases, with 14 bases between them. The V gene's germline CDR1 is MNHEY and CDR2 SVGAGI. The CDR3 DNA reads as TGTGCCAGCAGCCCCACAGACACCTATCAGCCCCAGCATTTT. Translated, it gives CASSPTDTYQPQHF.